Listed here are 20 T cell receptor beta chains from one sample, sequenced in a study of T cell changes during pregnancy in multiple sclerosis. The method was immunoSEQ multiplex PCR; TCRdb's version includes in-frame clones alone and lacks a portion of them. This table has approximately 61,000 clones, about nine tenths appearing once. The sample here was peripheral blood, taken in the first trimester of pregnancy. The source is a female donor in good health, enrolled as a control in a pregnancy study.

This chain joins TRBV6-1 and TRBJ2-2; tentatively, D is TRBD1 (5 bases). From germline, CDR1 is MNHNS and CDR2 SASEGT. The CDR3 has 15 residues. Trimming pared 5 bases from V and 1 base from J, leaving 11 bases between. The CDR3 coding sequence is TGTGCCAGCAGTCAGGAAACAGGGAACACCGGGGAGCTGTTTTTT. Translated, it gives CASSQETGNTGELFF.

The J gene is TRBJ2-1, the V gene TRBV6-1; 9 bases agree with TRBD1. CDR1 is MNHNS and CDR2 is SASEGT in the germline V gene. The CDR3 contains 15 residues. V shed 7 bases, J shed 3 bases, and the junction held 7 bases outside the gene matches. CDR3 amino acids: CASTRGQGSYNEQFF. DNA of the CDR3: TGTGCCAGCACTCGGGGACAGGGAAGCTACAATGAGCAGTTCTTC.

This chain joins TRBV4-3 and TRBJ1-4; D may be TRBD1 (6 bases). This CDR3 has 16 amino acids. CDR1 LGHNA and CDR2 YSLEER come from the germline V gene. Trimming shortened V by 4 bases and J by 8 bases, and 20 bases separated the two germline ends. The CDR3 is CASSPSGGQRGEKLFF. In DNA, the CDR3 is TGCGCCAGCAGCCCGTCGGGAGGACAGAGAGGGGAAAAACTGTTTTTT.

The chain carries TRBV5-1 and TRBJ2-5; no definite D call. The ends were cut back, 1 base at V and 5 bases at J, with 15 bases in the middle. The CDR3 loop spans 15 amino acids. Germline CDR1 reads SGHRS; CDR2 reads YFSETQ. Here the CDR3 DNA reads TGCGCCAGCAGCTTGTTCGCCTTACCGAGCGAGACCCAGTACTTC. This codes for CASSLFALPSETQYF.

The chain uses TRBV4-1 and TRBJ2-7; TRBD2 is a possible D gene (5 bases). V shed 3 bases and J shed 3 bases, with 12 bases lying between them. The germline CDR1 and CDR2 sequences are MGHRA and YSYEKL. The CDR3 extends over 14 amino acids. The CDR3 bases are TGCGCCAGCAGCCAGGCCGGGAATAACTACGAGCAGTACTTC. Amino acid sequence: CASSQAGNNYEQYF.

The genes are TRBV19 and TRBJ2-1; D is possibly TRBD1 (6 bases). V was cut by 7 bases and J by 1 base, with 11 bases left in between. CDR1 is LNHDA, CDR2 SQIVND, per germline (reference sequence). This CDR3 spans 14 amino acids. In nucleotides, the CDR3 is TGTGCCAGTAACCTAGGGGGTTCCTACAATGAGCAGTTCTTC. This translates into CASNLGGSYNEQFF.

This rearrangement joins TRBV7-3 to TRBJ1-6, with 10 bases matching TRBD1. Germline V gene lookup returns CDR1 SGHTA and CDR2 FQGTGA. The CDR3 runs 16 residues. After removal of 3 bases from V and 10 bases from J, the junction contained 9 bases not matched to a gene. DNA of the CDR3: TGTGCCAGCAGCTTTGGCGGGACAGGGGCCGGGTCACCCCTCCACTTT. Translation: CASSFGGTGAGSPLHF. Looking up the rest from reference TRBV7-3 and TRBJ1-6 gives the full variable domain: GAGVSQTPSNKVTEKGKYVELRCDPISGHTALYWYRQSLGQGPEFLIYFQGTGAADDSGLPNDRFFAVRPEGSVSTLKIQRTERGDSAVYLCASSFGGTGAGSPLHFGNGTRLTVT.

Only a few counts were recorded for this clone. The chain uses TRBV7-3 and TRBJ2-3; TRBD2 agrees at 9 bases. The trim removed 5 bases at V and 2 bases at J, leaving 5 bases unmatched. The CDR3 is 15 residues long. Germline-derived CDR1 and CDR2 are SGHTA and FQGTGA. In nucleotides, the CDR3 is TGTGCCAGCAGCCTCAGGGGACTAGCCACAGATACGCAGTATTTT. Translated, it gives CASSLRGLATDTQYF.

The J gene is TRBJ2-7, the V gene TRBV28; possibly TRBD2 for D (5 bases). Germline CDR1 reads MDHEN; CDR2 reads SYDVKM. This CDR3 has 13 amino acids. V dropped 6 bases and J dropped 0 bases, with 9 bases sitting between them. The CDR3 reads CASRRASSYEQYF. In DNA, the CDR3 is TGTGCCAGCAGGAGGGCCAGCTCCTACGAGCAGTACTTC.

The rearrangement uses TRBV13 and TRBJ1-6; a possible D gene is TRBD1 (6 bases). The CDR3 runs 15 residues. Germline V gene data show CDR1 as PRHDT and CDR2 as FYEKMQ (reference sequence). With 3 bases removed from V and 9 bases from J, the gap between germline ends came to 15 bases. In DNA, the CDR3 is TGTGCCAGCAGCTTGGACGCAGGGGCCGGTTCACCCCTCCACTTT. It encodes CASSLDAGAGSPLHF.

The chain joins TRBV27 to TRBJ2-1, with TRBD1 matching 9 bases. Looked up from germline, CDR1 is MNHEY and CDR2 is SMNVEV (reference sequence). After removal of 7 bases from V and 4 bases from J, the junction contained 5 bases not matched to a gene. The CDR3 is 14 amino acids. Here the CDR3 reads CASTRTGAYNEQFF. CDR3 DNA sequence: TGTGCCAGCACCCGGACAGGGGCGTACAATGAGCAGTTCTTC.

V gene TRBV10-2 combines with J gene TRBJ1-5, with TRBD1 matching over 7 bases. CDR1 WSHSY and CDR2 SAAADI come from the germline V gene. CDR3 size: 15 residues. V dropped 1 base and J dropped 5; count of bases not matched to a gene: 5. CDR3 residues: CASSEFRQGHQPQHF. In DNA form, the CDR3 reads TGCGCCAGCAGTGAGTTTAGACAGGGCCATCAGCCCCAGCATTTT.

V and J are TRBV6-5 and TRBJ2-5; 8 nucleotides line up with TRBD2. The CDR3 totals 14 residues. The germline V gene encodes CDR1 MNHEY and CDR2 SVGAGI. V shed 0 bases and J 5 bases; nucleotides not matched to a gene: 2. The DNA for the CDR3 is TGTGCCAGCAGTTACTCAGCGGGGGAGGAGACCCAGTACTTC. This codes for CASSYSAGEETQYF.

In DNA form, the CDR3 reads TGTGCCAGCAGCTCGGACAGGGCGCAAGAGACCCAGTACTTC. Amino acids: CASSSDRAQETQYF. The genes are TRBV7-7 and TRBJ2-5; 8 bases fit TRBD1. In germline, CDR1 is SSHAT, CDR2 FNYEAQ (reference sequence). Trimming took 4 bases from V and 2 from J; bases not matched to a gene: 3. The CDR3 covers 14 residues.

This chain connects TRBV7-3 to TRBJ2-5; a possible D gene is TRBD2 (6 bases). The V end lost 2 bases, the J end lost 5 bases, and 12 bases lay between the germline ends. The CDR3 has 14 residues. CDR1 is SGHTA, CDR2 FQGTGA, per germline. The CDR3 sequence is CASSLHPGVETQYF. The CDR3 DNA follows: TGTGCCAGCAGCTTACATCCGGGAGTTGAGACCCAGTACTTC. The complete variable domain, with remaining parts taken from reference TRBV7-3 and TRBJ2-5, reads GAGVSQTPSNKVTEKGKYVELRCDPISGHTALYWYRQSLGQGPEFLIYFQGTGAADDSGLPNDRFFAVRPEGSVSTLKIQRTERGDSAVYLCASSLHPGVETQYFGPGTRLLVL.

CDR3 coding DNA: TGTGCCAGCAGCCAGGGACTAGCGGGGATCAAAAACATTCAGTACTTC. It encodes CASSQGLAGIKNIQYF. The chain couples TRBV5-4 to TRBJ2-4; the match to TRBD2 covers 13 bases. Germline CDR1 is SGHNT and CDR2 is YYREEE (reference sequence). The CDR3 is 16 amino acids. The junction had 4 bases not matched to a gene; V was cut back by 4 bases and J by 3 bases.

The chain recombines TRBV28 with TRBJ1-5; D is uncertain. The CDR3 loop spans 14 amino acids. Germline values: CDR1 MDHEN, CDR2 SYDVKM. Trimming stripped 6 bases from V and 7 bases from J, with 16 bases between. CDR3 nucleotides: TGTGCCAGCAGCTCCGGCGGGGTGCGACAGCCCCAGCATTTT. It specifies CASSSGGVRQPQHF.

This rearrangement joins TRBV5-8 to TRBJ2-7, with D perhaps matching TRBD1 (6 bases). Germline V lookup: CDR1 SGHTS, CDR2 YDEGEE. This CDR3 region has 15 residues. Deletions cut 0 bases from V and 2 bases from J, with 12 bases between. CDR3: CASSLAQGTTYEQYF. As DNA, the CDR3 is TGTGCCAGCAGCTTGGCACAGGGAACAACCTACGAGCAGTACTTC.

This clone was seen only once. The chain carries TRBV19 and TRBJ2-7, with 8 bases identical to TRBD1. The CDR3 is 14 residues long. Losses at the gene ends were 3 bases for V and 4 bases for J; bases not matched to a gene: 5. From germline, CDR1 is LNHDA and CDR2 SQIVND (reference sequence). The CDR3, as DNA: TGTGCCAGTAGTATCCGGGACAGGTTTTACGAGCAGTACTTC. Translation gives CASSIRDRFYEQYF.

The chain joins TRBV4-3 to TRBJ2-1, with 8 bases identical to TRBD2. The V gene's germline CDR1 is LGHNA and CDR2 YSLEER. V shed 1 base, J shed 4 bases, and the junction held 18 bases outside the gene matches. This CDR3 has 20 amino acids. This CDR3 reads CASSQGRGFGTSDRYNEQFF. The CDR3 coding sequence is TGCGCCAGCAGCCAAGGAAGGGGGTTCGGGACTAGTGATCGGTACAATGAGCAGTTCTTC.